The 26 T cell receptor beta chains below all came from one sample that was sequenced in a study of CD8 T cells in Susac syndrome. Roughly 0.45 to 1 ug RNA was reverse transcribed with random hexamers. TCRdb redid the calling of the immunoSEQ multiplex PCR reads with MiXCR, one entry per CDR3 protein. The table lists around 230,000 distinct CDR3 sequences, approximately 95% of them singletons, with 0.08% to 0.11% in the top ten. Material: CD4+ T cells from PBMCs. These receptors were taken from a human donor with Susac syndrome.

CDR3 sequence: CSVESLGGLGGYTF. The CDR3 nucleotides read TGCAGCGTTGAATCCTTAGGGGGGCTCGGTGGCTACACCTTC. The chain links TRBV29-1 to TRBJ1-2, with a possible D match to TRBD1 (6 bases). With 2 bases removed from V and 7 bases from J, the gap between germline ends came to 17 bases. Germline V lookup: CDR1 SQVTM, CDR2 ANQGSEA. This CDR3 is 14 amino acids long.

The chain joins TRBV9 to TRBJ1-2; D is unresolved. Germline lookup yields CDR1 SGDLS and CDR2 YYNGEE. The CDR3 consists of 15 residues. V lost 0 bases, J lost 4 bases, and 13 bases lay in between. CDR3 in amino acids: CASSVAKGKTYGYTF. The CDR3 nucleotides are TGTGCCAGCAGCGTAGCTAAGGGAAAAACCTATGGCTACACCTTC.

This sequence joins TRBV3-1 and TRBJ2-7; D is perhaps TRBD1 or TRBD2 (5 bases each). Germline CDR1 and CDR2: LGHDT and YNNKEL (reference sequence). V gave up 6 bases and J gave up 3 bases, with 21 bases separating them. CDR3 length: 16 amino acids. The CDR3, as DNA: TGTGCCAGCAGAGACGCCGGGACCTCCAACTTCTACGAGCAGTACTTC. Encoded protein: CASRDAGTSNFYEQYF.

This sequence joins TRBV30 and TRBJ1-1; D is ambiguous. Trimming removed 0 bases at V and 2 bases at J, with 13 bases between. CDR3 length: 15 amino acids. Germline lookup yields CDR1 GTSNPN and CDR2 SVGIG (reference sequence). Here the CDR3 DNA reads TGTGCCTGGAGTGTAAGACACAAAGCTAACACTGAAGCTTTCTTT. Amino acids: CAWSVRHKANTEAFF.

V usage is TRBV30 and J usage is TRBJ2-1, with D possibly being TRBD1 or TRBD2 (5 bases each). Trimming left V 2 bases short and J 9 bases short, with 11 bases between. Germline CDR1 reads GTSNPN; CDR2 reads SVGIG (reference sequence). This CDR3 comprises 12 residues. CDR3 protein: CAWSSWDGEQFF. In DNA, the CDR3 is TGTGCCTGGAGTAGTTGGGACGGTGAGCAGTTCTTC.

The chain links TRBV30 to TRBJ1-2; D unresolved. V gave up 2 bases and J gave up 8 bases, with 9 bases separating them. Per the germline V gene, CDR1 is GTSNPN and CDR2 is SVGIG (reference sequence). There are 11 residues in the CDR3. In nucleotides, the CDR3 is TGTGCCTGGAGTTTATCAGGAGGCTACACCTTC. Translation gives CAWSLSGGYTF.

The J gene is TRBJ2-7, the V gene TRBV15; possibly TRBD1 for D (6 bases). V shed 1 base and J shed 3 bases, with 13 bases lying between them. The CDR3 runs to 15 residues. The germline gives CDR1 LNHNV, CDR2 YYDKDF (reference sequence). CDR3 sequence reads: CATSRAPGEYYEQYF. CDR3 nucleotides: TGTGCCACCAGCAGAGCCCCAGGGGAGTACTACGAGCAGTACTTC.

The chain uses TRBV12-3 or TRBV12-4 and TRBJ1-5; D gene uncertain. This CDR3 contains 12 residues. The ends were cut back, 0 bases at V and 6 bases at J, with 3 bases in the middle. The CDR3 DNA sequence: TGTGCCAGCAGTTTAGCCCCTCAGCCCCAGCATTTT. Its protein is CASSLAPQPQHF.

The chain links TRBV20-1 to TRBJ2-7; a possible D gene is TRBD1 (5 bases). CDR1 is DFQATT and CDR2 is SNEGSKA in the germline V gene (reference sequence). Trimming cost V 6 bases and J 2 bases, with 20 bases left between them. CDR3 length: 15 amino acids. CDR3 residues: CSAQREARGPYEQYF. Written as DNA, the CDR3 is TGCAGTGCCCAGAGAGAAGCTAGGGGCCCCTACGAGCAGTACTTC.

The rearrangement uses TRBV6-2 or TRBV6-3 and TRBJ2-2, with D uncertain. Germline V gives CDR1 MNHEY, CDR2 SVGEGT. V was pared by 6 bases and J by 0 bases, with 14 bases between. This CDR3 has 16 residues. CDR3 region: CASSPLLKTNTGELFF. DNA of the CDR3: TGTGCCAGCAGCCCCCTCTTAAAGACGAACACCGGGGAGCTGTTTTTT.

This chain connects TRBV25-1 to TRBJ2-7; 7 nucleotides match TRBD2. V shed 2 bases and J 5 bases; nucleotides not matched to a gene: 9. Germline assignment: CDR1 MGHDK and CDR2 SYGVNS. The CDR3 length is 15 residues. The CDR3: CASSEGGGERHEQYF. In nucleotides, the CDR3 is TGTGCCAGCAGTGAAGGGGGGGGTGAGAGGCACGAGCAGTACTTC.

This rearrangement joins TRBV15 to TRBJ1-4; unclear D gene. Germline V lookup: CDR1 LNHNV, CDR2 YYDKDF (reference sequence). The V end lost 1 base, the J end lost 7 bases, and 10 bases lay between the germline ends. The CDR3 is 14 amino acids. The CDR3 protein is CATSRAFPIEKLFF. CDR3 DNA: TGTGCCACCAGCAGAGCTTTCCCAATTGAAAAACTGTTTTTT.

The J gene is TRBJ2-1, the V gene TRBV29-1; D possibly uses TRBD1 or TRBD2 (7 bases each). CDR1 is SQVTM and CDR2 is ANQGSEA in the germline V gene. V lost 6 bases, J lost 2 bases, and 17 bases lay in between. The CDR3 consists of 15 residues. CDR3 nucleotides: TGCAGCGTCCCGAGGGGGCTAGCGGCCTACAATGAGCAGTTCTTC. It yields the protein CSVPRGLAAYNEQFF.

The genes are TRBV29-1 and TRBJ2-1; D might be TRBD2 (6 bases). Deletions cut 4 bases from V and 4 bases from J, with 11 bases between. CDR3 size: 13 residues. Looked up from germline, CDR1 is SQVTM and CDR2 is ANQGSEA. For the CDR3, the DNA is TGCAGCGTTGCTAGCGCGTTGTACAATGAGCAGTTCTTC. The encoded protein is CSVASALYNEQFF.

DNA of the CDR3: TGTGCCACCAGCAGAGATCCTAGCGGGAGTGGTAATGAGCAGTTCTTC. It is translated as CATSRDPSGSGNEQFF. The J gene is TRBJ2-1, the V gene TRBV15; TRBD2 matches 10 bases. The CDR3 contains 16 residues. The V segment lost 0 bases and the J segment 7 bases; nucleotides outside the gene matches: 6. Germline CDR1 reads LNHNV; CDR2 reads YYDKDF (reference sequence).

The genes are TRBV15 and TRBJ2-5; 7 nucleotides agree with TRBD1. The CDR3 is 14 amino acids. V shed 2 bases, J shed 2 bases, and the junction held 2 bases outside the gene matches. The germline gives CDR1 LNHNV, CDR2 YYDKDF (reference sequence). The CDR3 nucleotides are TGTGCCACCAGCAGAAGGGGACAGCAAGAGACCCAGTACTTC. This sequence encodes CATSRRGQQETQYF.

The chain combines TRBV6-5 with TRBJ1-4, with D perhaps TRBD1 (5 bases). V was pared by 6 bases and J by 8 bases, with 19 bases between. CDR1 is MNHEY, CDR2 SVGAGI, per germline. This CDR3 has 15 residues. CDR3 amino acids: CASRPNGGVAEKLFF. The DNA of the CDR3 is TGTGCCAGCAGACCCAACGGGGGGGTGGCGGAAAAACTGTTTTTT.

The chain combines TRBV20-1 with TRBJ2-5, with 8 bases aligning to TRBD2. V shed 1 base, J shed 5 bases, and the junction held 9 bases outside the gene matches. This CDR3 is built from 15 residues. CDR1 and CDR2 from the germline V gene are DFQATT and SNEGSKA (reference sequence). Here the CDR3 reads CSARVAGTGRETQYF. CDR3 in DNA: TGCAGTGCTAGAGTAGCGGGAACAGGGAGGGAGACCCAGTACTTC.

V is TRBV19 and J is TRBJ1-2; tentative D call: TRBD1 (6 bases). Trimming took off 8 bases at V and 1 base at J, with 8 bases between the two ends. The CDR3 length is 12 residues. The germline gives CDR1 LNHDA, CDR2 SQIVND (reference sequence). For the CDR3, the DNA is TGTGCCAGTGGACAGTTTAACTATGGCTACACCTTC. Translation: CASGQFNYGYTF.

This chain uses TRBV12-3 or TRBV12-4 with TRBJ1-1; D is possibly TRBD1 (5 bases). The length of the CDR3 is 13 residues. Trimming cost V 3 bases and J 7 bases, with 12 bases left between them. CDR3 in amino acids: CASSLSRVYEAFF. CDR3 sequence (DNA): TGTGCCAGCAGTTTGTCCAGGGTCTATGAAGCTTTCTTT.

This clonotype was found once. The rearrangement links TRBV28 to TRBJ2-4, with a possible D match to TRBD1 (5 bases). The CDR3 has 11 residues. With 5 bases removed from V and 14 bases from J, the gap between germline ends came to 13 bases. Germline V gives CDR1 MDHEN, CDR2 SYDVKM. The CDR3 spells CASSRAGWEYF. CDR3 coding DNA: TGTGCCAGCAGTCGGGCAGGGTGGGAGTACTTC.

CDR3 in DNA: TGTGCCAGCGTGCTCGGGGCTAGCGGGAGGACCACTTCCTACAATGAGCAGTTCTTC. It yields the protein CASVLGASGRTTSYNEQFF. This chain connects TRBV7-3 to TRBJ2-1; 11 nucleotides line up with TRBD2. There are 19 residues in the CDR3. With V trimmed by 8 bases and J by 1 base, 16 bases remained unmatched. From germline, CDR1 is SGHTA and CDR2 FQGTGA.

This chain's CDR3 is CSARKDRVYGYTF. DNA for the CDR3: TGCAGTGCTAGGAAAGACAGGGTCTATGGCTACACCTTC. The chain links TRBV20-1 to TRBJ1-2; 7 nucleotides line up with TRBD1. There are 13 residues in the CDR3. Germline CDR1 is DFQATT and CDR2 is SNEGSKA (reference sequence). The V segment lost 3 bases and the J segment 4 bases; nucleotides outside the gene matches: 5.

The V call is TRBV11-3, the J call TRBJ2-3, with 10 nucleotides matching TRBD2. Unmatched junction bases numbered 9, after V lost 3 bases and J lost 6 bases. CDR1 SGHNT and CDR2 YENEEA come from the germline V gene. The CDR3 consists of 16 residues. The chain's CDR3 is CASSFVASGSRDTQYF. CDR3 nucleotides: TGTGCCAGCAGCTTTGTGGCTAGCGGGAGTCGGGATACGCAGTATTTT.

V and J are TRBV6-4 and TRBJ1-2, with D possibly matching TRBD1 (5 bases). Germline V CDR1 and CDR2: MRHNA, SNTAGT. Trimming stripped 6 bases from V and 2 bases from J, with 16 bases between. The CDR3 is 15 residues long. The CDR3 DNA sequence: TGTGCCAGCAGCCCCGGGGCCAGAGGAAACTATGGCTACACCTTC. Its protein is CASSPGARGNYGYTF.

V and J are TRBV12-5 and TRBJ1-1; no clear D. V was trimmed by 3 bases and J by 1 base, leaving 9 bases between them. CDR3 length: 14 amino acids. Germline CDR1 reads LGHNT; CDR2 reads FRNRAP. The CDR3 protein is CASGLGIQNTEAFF. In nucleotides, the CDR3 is TGTGCTAGTGGTTTAGGGATTCAGAACACTGAAGCTTTCTTT.